The 28 T cell receptor beta chains reported below all come from one sample, sequenced in a study of T cells after yellow fever vaccination (dated by TCRdb to about 2019). The sample's treatment or condition label, decoded: live attenuated yellow fever vaccine strain. Library construction relied on 5' RACE. The listed sequencing device is Illumina NovaSeq 6000. TCRdb cleaned the public reads at Q25 with fastp, built clones with MiXCR and kept in-frame beta chains. For every CDR3 protein sequence, its rows merge into one entry that carries the most common genes and DNA. For this sample there are some 420,000 distinct CDR3 sequences; about 19% appear just once. Around 17% of the sample comes from the top ten. The material sequenced was PBMCs, taken before the yellow fever booster vaccination. The receptors here all came from a man aged 18 to 35 who received the YFV17D yellow fever vaccine.

This clonotype came up a few times. The rearrangement uses TRBV4-1 and TRBJ2-1; 10 bases are a match to TRBD1. The V segment lost 5 bases and the J segment 10 bases; nucleotides outside the gene matches: 8. Germline V gene sequence: CDR1 MGHRA, CDR2 YSYEKL. The CDR3 extends over 14 amino acids. The CDR3 DNA is TGCGCCAGCAGCTTTTACGGACAGGGGGAAGAGCAGTTCTTC. It yields the protein CASSFYGQGEEQFF.

J is TRBJ2-1 and V is TRBV7-2; the match to TRBD2 covers 7 bases. Germline V gives CDR1 SGHTA, CDR2 FQGNSA. Trimming cost V 5 bases and J 8 bases; bases outside gene matches: 15. The length of the CDR3 is 16 residues. CDR3 sequence reads: CASSRNGGRGYDEQFF. For the CDR3, the DNA is TGTGCCAGCAGCCGTAACGGGGGGAGAGGGTATGATGAGCAGTTCTTC.

The chain combines TRBV19 with TRBJ1-1; 7 positions match TRBD1. With V trimmed by 9 bases and J by 0 bases, 10 bases remained unmatched. Germline V CDR1 and CDR2: LNHDA, SQIVND (reference sequence). The CDR3 loop spans 15 amino acids. The CDR3 here is CASNADRSMNTEAFF. The CDR3 DNA is TGTGCCAGCAACGCGGACAGGAGTATGAACACTGAAGCTTTCTTT.

The V and J genes are TRBV7-9 and TRBJ2-7; weak D call: TRBD2 (6 bases). V lost 3 bases, J lost 2 bases, and 8 bases lay in between. The CDR3 contains 13 residues. Germline CDR1 and CDR2: SEHNR and FQNEAQ (reference sequence). The CDR3 protein is CASSFGEAYEQYV. DNA for the CDR3: TGTGCCAGCAGCTTCGGGGAGGCCTACGAGCAGTACGTC.

This clonotype was counted at least ten times. This sequence joins TRBV19 and TRBJ1-1, with a possible D match to TRBD1 (5 bases). The CDR3 has 16 amino acids. Germline assignment: CDR1 LNHDA and CDR2 SQIVND (reference sequence). V was cut by 7 bases and J by 4 bases, with 22 bases left in between. DNA for the CDR3: TGTGCCAGTAACTCAGAGGGGATCGGGCTACCCACTGAAGCTTTCTTT. This codes for CASNSEGIGLPTEAFF.

This chain connects TRBV5-1 to TRBJ2-5, with 8 bases identical to TRBD1. V was pared by 4 bases and J by 5 bases, with 7 bases of the junction left unmatched. This CDR3 region has 14 residues. Germline V gene data show CDR1 as SGHRS and CDR2 as YFSETQ. Here the CDR3 DNA reads TGCGCCAGCAGCACCCGCAGACAGGGGGAGACCCAGTACTTC. This sequence encodes CASSTRRQGETQYF.

The chain has TRBV7-9 and TRBJ2-6; D uncertain. CDR1 and CDR2 from the germline V gene are SEHNR and FQNEAQ (reference sequence). The V end was cut by 2 bases, the J end by 5 bases, with 1 base between. This CDR3 comprises 12 residues. This CDR3 is CASSLRANVLTF. CDR3 bases: TGTGCCAGCAGCTTAAGGGCCAACGTCCTGACTTTC.

J is TRBJ2-1 and V is TRBV24-1, with 11 bases identical to TRBD1. Trimming removed 4 bases from V and 3 bases from J; junction bases left unmatched: 7. CDR1 and CDR2 from the germline V gene are KGHDR and SFDVKD. The CDR3 spans 17 residues. As DNA, the CDR3 is TGTGCCACCAGTGACTCCCCGGGGACAGGGGGCTACAATGAGCAGTTCTTC. This translates into CATSDSPGTGGYNEQFF.

This clonotype was detected many times. This CDR3 reads CASSQAGGQPQHF. The CDR3 nucleotides read TGCGCCAGCAGCCAAGCCGGAGGACAGCCCCAGCATTTT. The chain couples TRBV4-3 to TRBJ1-5; D gene uncertain. The CDR3 is 13 amino acids. The V and J ends lost 1 base and 7 bases respectively, with 8 bases between them. The germline V gene has CDR1 LGHNA and CDR2 YSLEER.

The J gene is TRBJ2-3, the V gene TRBV5-1, with TRBD2 identical over 7 bases. J was trimmed by 0 bases and V by 0 bases; bases with no gene match: 4. CDR3 length equals 16 residues. CDR1 and CDR2 (germline): SGHRS, YFSETQ. The CDR3: CASSLESSGSTDTQYF. The CDR3 coding sequence is TGCGCCAGCAGCTTGGAATCTAGCGGAAGCACAGATACGCAGTATTTT.

This clonotype was observed a handful of times. The V call is TRBV6-1, the J call TRBJ2-7; the match to TRBD1 covers 7 bases. The CDR3 loop spans 14 amino acids. Trimming cost V 4 bases and J 3 bases; bases outside gene matches: 6. Germline loops: CDR1 MNHNS, CDR2 SASEGT. The CDR3 spells CASSATGLGYEQYF. As DNA, the CDR3 is TGTGCCAGCAGTGCGACAGGGCTGGGCTACGAGCAGTACTTC.

This clonotype came up a few times. This chain uses TRBV6-1 with TRBJ2-2, with TRBD1 matching over 7 bases. V shed 1 base and J 7 bases; nucleotides not matched to a gene: 6. The V gene's germline CDR1 is MNHNS and CDR2 SASEGT. The CDR3 spans 15 residues. This chain's CDR3 is CASSEVGTAGGELFF. CDR3 in DNA: TGTGCCAGCAGTGAAGTGGGGACAGCCGGCGGGGAGCTGTTTTTT.

The chain is built from TRBV7-2 and TRBJ2-5; D is perhaps TRBD2 (5 bases). CDR3 size: 13 residues. The V end was cut by 4 bases, the J end by 0 bases, with 6 bases between. CDR1 and CDR2 (germline): SGHTA, FQGNSA. The CDR3 is CASSSGNQETQYF. CDR3 sequence (DNA): TGTGCCAGCAGCTCCGGGAACCAAGAGACCCAGTACTTC.

The V gene is TRBV5-6, the J gene TRBJ1-1, with a possible D match to TRBD1 (6 bases). Deletions cut 4 bases from V and 8 bases from J, with 21 bases between. CDR3 length: 15 amino acids. Per the germline V gene, CDR1 is SGHDT and CDR2 is YYEEEE. CDR3 nucleotides: TGTGCCAGCAGCCTGTGGGGGGCCTCGGGCCCCGAAGCTTTCTTT. Residues: CASSLWGASGPEAFF.

This clonotype turned up a few times. This chain links TRBV7-9 with TRBJ2-1; the D is unclear. Trimming shortened V by 5 bases and J by 8 bases, and 13 bases separated the two germline ends. The CDR3 extends over 13 amino acids. Germline V lookup: CDR1 SEHNR, CDR2 FQNEAQ (reference sequence). CDR3 bases: TGTGCCAGCAGCACAGTGCGAGCCGATGAGCAGTTCTTC. Translating gives CASSTVRADEQFF.

This clonotype was seen a handful of times. The chain couples TRBV7-9 to TRBJ2-3; perhaps D is TRBD1 or TRBD2 (5 bases each). The length of the CDR3 is 18 residues. Germline V gene lookup returns CDR1 SEHNR and CDR2 FQNEAQ (reference sequence). Between the trimmed V and J ends, which lost 2 bases and 0 bases, there was a span of 18 bases. The CDR3 is CASSLRGSGRGSTDTQYF. The CDR3 nucleotides are TGTGCCAGCAGCTTACGGGGTTCGGGCCGGGGCAGCACAGATACGCAGTATTTT. The full variable domain, in which reference TRBV7-9 and TRBJ2-3 provide the parts outside the CDR3, is DTGVSQNPRHKITKRGQNVTFRCDPISEHNRLYWYRQTLGQGPEFLTYFQNEAQLEKSRLLSDRFSAERPKGSFSTLEIQRTEQGDSAMYLCASSLRGSGRGSTDTQYFGPGTRLTVL.

V and J are TRBV7-2 and TRBJ1-2; TRBD1 matches 8 bases. V lost 1 base, J lost 6 bases, and 4 bases stayed unmatched. Germline V gives CDR1 SGHTA, CDR2 FQGNSA. The CDR3 spans 14 residues. The CDR3 DNA reads TGTGCCAGCAGCTTAGATGACAGGGGCCATGGCTACACCTTC. The encoded protein is CASSLDDRGHGYTF.

V and J are TRBV5-5 and TRBJ2-3; TRBD2 aligns across 9 bases. Germline assignment: CDR1 SGHKS and CDR2 YYEKEE (reference sequence). This CDR3 region has 17 residues. Trimming at V came to 2 bases and at J to 2 bases, leaving 9 bases not matched to a gene. In nucleotides, the CDR3 is TGTGCCAGCAGCTTCCCGCGGGGGGGGGAGGACACAGATACGCAGTATTTT. Translating it yields CASSFPRGGEDTDTQYF.

A few counts support this clonotype. This chain links TRBV15 with TRBJ2-7, with D hard to call. Between the trimmed V and J ends, which lost 0 bases and 8 bases, there was a span of 17 bases. The CDR3 contains 15 residues. Germline V gene data show CDR1 as LNHNV and CDR2 as YYDKDF (reference sequence). CDR3 nucleotide sequence: TGTGCCACCAGCAGAGATAGGTACTCCTCTTCCAAGCAGTACTTC. Translating gives CATSRDRYSSSKQYF.

There are a few counts of this clonotype. The chain employs TRBV20-1 and TRBJ1-2, with D uncertain. The CDR3 runs to 12 residues. Germline values: CDR1 DFQATT, CDR2 SNEGSKA (reference sequence). Trimming shortened V by 5 bases and J by 5 bases, and 12 bases separated the two germline ends. For the CDR3, the DNA is TGCAGTGCTCCGCGATCGTCATATGGCTACACCTTC. Translating it yields CSAPRSSYGYTF.

This clonotype appeared a few times. V usage is TRBV7-9 and J usage is TRBJ2-7; D gene unclear. Germline V gene lookup returns CDR1 SEHNR and CDR2 FQNEAQ (reference sequence). The CDR3 is made up of 12 amino acids. With 7 bases removed from V and 6 bases from J, the gap between germline ends came to 13 bases. The CDR3 bases are TGTGCCAGCACCCCTCTAAGTCCCGAGCAGTACTTC. It is translated as CASTPLSPEQYF.

The chain has TRBV28 and TRBJ1-5; TRBD1 matches at 8 bases. Germline V CDR1 and CDR2: MDHEN, SYDVKM. This CDR3 spans 12 amino acids. V was pared by 6 bases and J by 6 bases, with 1 base of the junction left unmatched. CDR3 nucleotides: TGTGCCAGCAGCAGGGGGCGTCAGCCCCAGCATTTT. Its protein is CASSRGRQPQHF.

The chain is built from TRBV19 and TRBJ1-1; 7 nucleotides line up with TRBD1. Germline V gene sequence: CDR1 LNHDA, CDR2 SQIVND (reference sequence). The CDR3 contains 13 residues. Trimming removed 6 bases from V and 4 bases from J; junction bases left unmatched: 5. The CDR3 spells CASSPTGVTEAFF. In DNA, the CDR3 is TGTGCCAGTAGCCCTACAGGGGTCACTGAAGCTTTCTTT.

This clonotype has just a few counts. CDR3 DNA: TGTGCCAGCAGCCCGGTGGCTAGCGGGGGGGCTGTATACGAGCAGTACTTC. It specifies CASSPVASGGAVYEQYF. This chain connects TRBV7-2 to TRBJ2-7, with TRBD2 matching over 12 bases. Germline-derived CDR1 and CDR2 are SGHTA and FQGNSA. This CDR3 contains 17 residues. V lost 5 bases and J lost 4; bases outside the gene matches: 12.

CDR3 in DNA: TGCGCCAGCAGCTTGGAGGGCCGGGAGGAGACCCAGTACTTC. It specifies CASSLEGREETQYF. This chain uses TRBV5-1 with TRBJ2-5, with D possibly being TRBD2 (6 bases). The CDR3 sequence is 14 residues long. Germline V gives CDR1 SGHRS, CDR2 YFSETQ. V was shortened by 0 bases and J by 5 bases, with 11 bases between the two germline ends.

This clonotype occurred a few times. One end of the junction does not line up with germline, which may come from a read error. The V and J genes are TRBV5-1 and TRBJ2-7; no clear D. The CDR3 consists of 12 residues. Germline V lookup: CDR1 SGHRS, CDR2 YFSETQ. The CDR3 nucleotides are TGCGCCAGCAGCTTGGAGGGTGACGAACAGTACTTC. Translated, it gives CASSLEGDEQYF. The variable domain in full, completed from reference TRBV5-1 and TRBJ2-7, reads KAGVTQTPRYLIKTRGQQVTLSCSPISGHRSVSWYQQTPGQGLQFLFEYFSETQRNKGNFPGRFSGRQFSNSRSEMNVSTLELGDSALYLCASSLEGDEQYFGPGTRLTVT.

The rearrangement uses TRBV19 and TRBJ1-1; D is undetermined. In germline, CDR1 is LNHDA, CDR2 SQIVND (reference sequence). V lost 5 bases to trimming and J lost 7 bases, with 14 bases between them. The CDR3 has 13 residues. Here the CDR3 DNA reads TGTGCCAGTAGTCAGTTTGTGGGAGTTGAAGCTTTCTTT. It yields the protein CASSQFVGVEAFF.

The V and J genes are TRBV6-5 and TRBJ1-3; D is uncertain. The CDR3 is 13 amino acids. Per the germline V gene, CDR1 is MNHEY and CDR2 is SVGAGI. The V and J ends lost 0 bases and 4 bases respectively, with 4 bases between them. This CDR3 reads CASSYSYGNTIYF. The CDR3 bases are TGTGCCAGCAGTTACTCATACGGAAACACCATATATTTT.